Listed below are T cell receptor beta chains from one sample, sequenced in a study of early T cells in non-severe SARS-CoV-2 infection. TCRdb fed the 5' RACE reads into MiXCR, producing one record per CDR3 protein. Found here are 85,000 to 90,000 distinct CDR3 sequences, 14% to 15% of them singletons; the top ten hold approximately 0.54%. The sequenced material came from whole blood. Every receptor here comes from an adult who was a healthcare worker with PCR-confirmed SARS-CoV-2 infection or an uninfected control (not recorded which). Both conserved end residues are part of each CDR3. A D gene is named only where the DNA matches it firmly. Not all rows give a size; the values are once, few, many and, for expanded clones, a class.

v_call: TRBV2; d_call: .; j_call: TRBJ2-5; clone_size: many; cdr3_aa: CASSEGVGAETQYF; cdr3_nt: TGTGCCAGCAGTGAAGGTGTAGGGGCGGAGACCCAGTACTTC
v_call: TRBV18; d_call: .; j_call: TRBJ2-5; clone_size: few; cdr3_aa: CASSPNVSQETQYF; cdr3_nt: TGTGCCAGCTCACCTAACGTATCCCAAGAGACCCAGTACTTC
v_call: TRBV27; d_call: .; j_call: TRBJ1-2; clone_size: .; cdr3_aa: CASSWGKNYGYTF; cdr3_nt: TGTGCCAGCAGTTGGGGCAAAAACTATGGCTACACCTTC
v_call: TRBV24-1; d_call: .; j_call: TRBJ2-1; clone_size: few; cdr3_aa: CATSDPRRGQSYNEQFF; cdr3_nt: TGTGCCACCAGTGATCCGAGGAGGGGGCAGTCCTACAATGAGCAGTTCTTC
v_call: TRBV6-1; d_call: .; j_call: TRBJ1-5; clone_size: .; cdr3_aa: CASGDATHIPGQPQHF; cdr3_nt: TGTGCCAGCGGGGACGCTACGCACATCCCGGGGCAGCCCCAGCATTTT
v_call: TRBV20-1; d_call: .; j_call: TRBJ1-4; clone_size: few; cdr3_aa: CSAARSPYEKLFF; cdr3_nt: TGCAGTGCTGCGAGATCTCCGTACGAAAAACTGTTTTTT
v_call: TRBV6-6; d_call: .; j_call: TRBJ1-3; clone_size: many; cdr3_aa: CASSQPSGNTIYF; cdr3_nt: TGTGCCAGCTCTCAGCCCTCTGGAAACACCATATATTTT
v_call: TRBV5-1; d_call: .; j_call: TRBJ1-1; clone_size: .; cdr3_aa: CASSPRTASNTEAFF; cdr3_nt: TGCGCCAGCAGCCCCCGGACGGCCTCGAACACTGAAGCTTTCTTT
v_call: TRBV29-1; d_call: .; j_call: TRBJ2-1; clone_size: .; cdr3_aa: CSVEDHRNEQFF; cdr3_nt: TGCAGCGTTGAAGATCACCGAAATGAGCAGTTCTTC
v_call: TRBV7-9; d_call: TRBD1; j_call: TRBJ1-5; clone_size: many; cdr3_aa: CASSLEGQGTINQPQHF; cdr3_nt: TGTGCCAGCAGCTTAGAGGGACAGGGGACGATCAATCAGCCCCAGCATTTT
v_call: TRBV5-1; d_call: .; j_call: TRBJ1-1; clone_size: many; cdr3_aa: CASSLDLPNTEAFF; cdr3_nt: TGCGCCAGCAGCTTGGATTTGCCGAACACTGAAGCTTTCTTT
v_call: TRBV12-3/TRBV12-4; d_call: .; j_call: TRBJ2-5; clone_size: few; cdr3_aa: CASSSSGPLVETQYF; cdr3_nt: TGTGCCAGCAGTTCGTCCGGACCACTCGTGGAGACCCAGTACTTC
v_call: TRBV6-1; d_call: .; j_call: TRBJ1-1; clone_size: .; cdr3_aa: CALTRMNTEAFF; cdr3_nt: TGTGCCCTCACCAGGATGAACACTGAAGCTTTCTTT
v_call: TRBV7-2; d_call: TRBD2; j_call: TRBJ2-3; clone_size: few; cdr3_aa: CASSLAPTSRYTLTSTDTQYF; cdr3_nt: TGTGCCAGCAGCTTAGCGCCGACTAGCCGGTACACCCTTACTAGCACAGATACGCAGTATTTT
v_call: TRBV27; d_call: .; j_call: TRBJ2-3; clone_size: few; cdr3_aa: CASSLRQPTDTQYF; cdr3_nt: TGTGCCAGCAGTTTAAGGCAGCCCACAGATACGCAGTATTTT
v_call: TRBV21-1; d_call: .; j_call: TRBJ2-2; clone_size: many; cdr3_aa: CASSVRGTQTPGELFF; cdr3_nt: TGTGCCAGCAGCGTCCGAGGAACCCAAACCCCCGGGGAGCTGTTTTTT
v_call: TRBV9; d_call: TRBD2; j_call: TRBJ2-3; clone_size: .; cdr3_aa: CASSTGSGTSGNTQYF; cdr3_nt: TGTGCCAGCAGCACAGGGTCCGGGACTAGCGGGAATACGCAGTATTTT
v_call: TRBV12-3/TRBV12-4; d_call: .; j_call: TRBJ1-5; clone_size: many; cdr3_aa: CASSFGQSQPQHF; cdr3_nt: TGTGCCAGCAGTTTCGGTCAAAGTCAGCCCCAGCATTTT
v_call: TRBV29-1; d_call: TRBD1; j_call: TRBJ1-1; clone_size: many; cdr3_aa: CSAGTVGHTEAFF; cdr3_nt: TGCAGCGCGGGGACAGTGGGTCACACTGAAGCTTTCTTT
v_call: TRBV29-1; d_call: .; j_call: TRBJ2-2; clone_size: few; cdr3_aa: CSVERTEKTGELFF; cdr3_nt: TGCAGCGTTGAAAGGACCGAAAAGACCGGGGAGCTGTTTTTT
v_call: TRBV2; d_call: .; j_call: TRBJ2-3; clone_size: few; cdr3_aa: CASSPQGSTDTQYF; cdr3_nt: TGTGCCAGCAGTCCCCAAGGCTCCACAGATACGCAGTATTTT
v_call: TRBV27; d_call: TRBD1; j_call: TRBJ2-6; clone_size: .; cdr3_aa: CASSSPPRTGTSGANVLTF; cdr3_nt: TGTGCCAGCAGTAGCCCCCCCCGGACAGGAACCTCTGGGGCCAACGTCCTGACTTTC
v_call: TRBV12-5; d_call: .; j_call: TRBJ1-2; clone_size: few; cdr3_aa: CASGLGLNYGYTF; cdr3_nt: TGTGCTAGTGGCTTGGGTCTTAACTATGGCTACACCTTC
v_call: TRBV29-1; d_call: .; j_call: TRBJ2-3; clone_size: .; cdr3_aa: CSIEIPYTDTQYF; cdr3_nt: TGCAGCATTGAAATCCCATACACAGATACGCAGTATTTT
v_call: TRBV20-1; d_call: .; j_call: TRBJ1-3; clone_size: many; cdr3_aa: CSARRGSGNTIYF; cdr3_nt: TGCAGTGCTAGAAGGGGATCTGGAAACACCATATATTTT
v_call: TRBV5-1; d_call: .; j_call: TRBJ1-6; clone_size: many; cdr3_aa: CASREGNSPLHF; cdr3_nt: TGCGCCAGCAGAGAGGGTAATTCACCCCTCCACTTT
v_call: TRBV20-1; d_call: .; j_call: TRBJ2-5; clone_size: few; cdr3_aa: CSARMGNRETQYF; cdr3_nt: TGCAGTGCTCGAATGGGGAATCGGGAGACCCAGTACTTC
v_call: TRBV12-3/TRBV12-4; d_call: .; j_call: TRBJ1-2; clone_size: many; cdr3_aa: CASNPRSTGLKVNYGYTF; cdr3_nt: TGTGCCAGCAACCCTCGGTCGACAGGTCTGAAAGTTAACTATGGCTACACCTTC
v_call: TRBV27; d_call: TRBD1; j_call: TRBJ1-1; clone_size: .; cdr3_aa: CASSAGTVMNTEAFF; cdr3_nt: TGTGCCAGCAGTGCCGGGACAGTAATGAACACTGAAGCTTTCTTT
v_call: TRBV2; d_call: TRBD1; j_call: TRBJ1-6; clone_size: .; cdr3_aa: CASRATGSSGSPLHF; cdr3_nt: TGTGCCAGCAGAGCGACAGGGAGTAGTGGTTCACCCCTCCACTTT
v_call: TRBV6-2/TRBV6-3; d_call: .; j_call: TRBJ2-1; clone_size: .; cdr3_aa: CASRGSNEQFF; cdr3_nt: TGTGCCAGCAGGGGATCCAATGAGCAGTTCTTC
v_call: TRBV10-2; d_call: .; j_call: TRBJ1-2; clone_size: few; cdr3_aa: CASSVQGSYGYTF; cdr3_nt: TGCGCCAGCAGTGTACAGGGCTCCTATGGCTACACCTTC
v_call: TRBV9; d_call: TRBD1; j_call: TRBJ2-1; clone_size: few; cdr3_aa: CASSVGGTGYSYNEQFF; cdr3_nt: TGTGCCAGCAGCGTAGGCGGGACAGGTTACTCCTACAATGAGCAGTTCTTC
v_call: TRBV29-1; d_call: .; j_call: TRBJ1-1; clone_size: few; cdr3_aa: CSVRGADTEAFF; cdr3_nt: TGCAGCGTTCGGGGGGCTGACACTGAAGCTTTCTTT
v_call: TRBV7-2; d_call: .; j_call: TRBJ2-3; clone_size: .; cdr3_aa: CASSLRFRTDTQYF; cdr3_nt: TGTGCCAGCAGCTTGCGGTTCCGCACAGATACGCAGTATTTT
v_call: TRBV6-1; d_call: .; j_call: TRBJ1-2; clone_size: few; cdr3_aa: CASSEIPSNYGYTF; cdr3_nt: TGTGCCAGCAGTGAAATCCCCAGTAACTATGGCTACACCTTC
v_call: TRBV7-2; d_call: TRBD1; j_call: TRBJ1-2; clone_size: .; cdr3_aa: CASSWGQGALGYTF; cdr3_nt: TGTGCCAGCAGCTGGGGACAGGGGGCCTTAGGCTACACCTTC
v_call: TRBV20-1; d_call: TRBD1; j_call: TRBJ1-5; clone_size: few; cdr3_aa: CSAKGQDQPQHF; cdr3_nt: TGCAGTGCTAAGGGACAGGATCAGCCCCAGCATTTT
v_call: TRBV6-2/TRBV6-3; d_call: .; j_call: TRBJ2-2; clone_size: .; cdr3_aa: CASSPGTINTGELFF; cdr3_nt: TGTGCCAGCAGTCCCGGGACCATCAACACCGGGGAGCTGTTTTTT
v_call: TRBV7-2; d_call: TRBD2; j_call: TRBJ2-1; clone_size: .; cdr3_aa: CASSLGRGTNEQFF; cdr3_nt: TGTGCCAGCAGCTTAGGGCGGGGGACTAATGAGCAGTTCTTC
v_call: TRBV3-1; d_call: .; j_call: TRBJ2-3; clone_size: .; cdr3_aa: CASSQEGLMDTQYF; cdr3_nt: TGTGCCAGCAGCCAAGAGGGTCTAATGGATACGCAGTATTTT
v_call: TRBV10-3; d_call: TRBD2; j_call: TRBJ2-1; clone_size: .; cdr3_aa: CAVSGGSGEQFF; cdr3_nt: TGTGCCGTAAGCGGGGGGTCGGGTGAGCAGTTCTTC
v_call: TRBV25-1; d_call: .; j_call: TRBJ2-2; clone_size: .; cdr3_aa: CASSPGGSGAPNTGELFF; cdr3_nt: TGTGCCAGCAGTCCAGGCGGGTCAGGGGCGCCCAACACCGGGGAGCTGTTTTTT
v_call: TRBV20-1; d_call: .; j_call: TRBJ1-1; clone_size: many; cdr3_aa: CSARDRAANTEAFF; cdr3_nt: TGCAGTGCTAGAGATCGTGCAGCGAACACTGAAGCTTTCTTT
v_call: TRBV7-9; d_call: .; j_call: TRBJ2-5; clone_size: few; cdr3_aa: CASSLVPETQYF; cdr3_nt: TGTGCCAGCAGCTTAGTCCCCGAGACCCAGTACTTC
v_call: TRBV20-1; d_call: TRBD2; j_call: TRBJ2-2; clone_size: .; cdr3_aa: CSARVGAGTGELFF; cdr3_nt: TGCAGTGCTAGAGTGGGAGCGGGAACCGGGGAGCTGTTTTTT
v_call: TRBV6-1; d_call: TRBD1; j_call: TRBJ2-1; clone_size: few; cdr3_aa: CASSELLTGSYNEQFF; cdr3_nt: TGTGCCAGCAGTGAATTATTGACAGGGTCCTACAATGAGCAGTTCTTC